The 30 T cell receptor beta chains listed next were all sequenced from one sample in a study of T cell responses to AZD1222 COVID-19 vaccine. TCRdb keeps only in-frame clones here, not all; method: immunoSEQ multiplex PCR. The data contain about 140,000 clones, roughly 93% of them seen just once; the ten biggest clones take up approximately 9%. The starting material was peripheral blood, obtained 28 days after the second AZD1222 dose. These receptors came from an adult who received the AZD1222 COVID-19 vaccine.

The chain couples TRBV28 to TRBJ1-2, with D hard to call. The CDR3 spans 15 residues. Germline V lookup: CDR1 MDHEN, CDR2 SYDVKM. Trimming took off 6 bases at V and 1 base at J, with 15 bases between the two ends. The CDR3: CASSPLAEINYGYTF. CDR3 nucleotides: TGTGCCAGCAGCCCCCTCGCAGAAATTAACTATGGCTACACCTTC.

The sample holds one count of this clone. The chain joins TRBV28 to TRBJ1-5; D might be TRBD1 (5 bases). The germline V gene has CDR1 MDHEN and CDR2 SYDVKM. The CDR3 totals 14 residues. The V end lost 5 bases, the J end lost 3 bases, and 11 bases lay between the germline ends. The CDR3: CASSRPGINQPQHF. CDR3 DNA: TGTGCCAGCAGTCGCCCAGGGATCAATCAGCCCCAGCATTTT.

CDR3 nucleotide sequence: TGCAGCGTTGAAGATCTCCTCGGCGAGCAGTACTTC. Protein product: CSVEDLLGEQYF. The V and J genes are TRBV29-1 and TRBJ2-7; D is undetermined. Trimming left V 0 bases short and J 6 bases short, with 9 bases between. CDR1 and CDR2 from the germline V gene are SQVTM and ANQGSEA. The CDR3 has 12 amino acids.

The gene calls are TRBV28 and TRBJ1-2, with D perhaps TRBD1 (6 bases). Germline V CDR1 and CDR2: MDHEN, SYDVKM. The CDR3 is made up of 15 amino acids. V lost 2 bases to trimming and J lost 2 bases, with 12 bases between them. The CDR3 nucleotides are TGTGCCAGCAGTTTACAACAGGGAGGGAACTATGGCTACACCTTC. It encodes CASSLQQGGNYGYTF.

The rearrangement joins TRBV3-1 (or the pseudogene TRBV3-2) to TRBJ2-7; TRBD2 is a possible D gene (5 bases). CDR3 length: 14 amino acids. V was clipped by 0 bases and J by 7 bases, with 13 bases between them. Germline-derived CDR1 and CDR2 are LGHDT and YNNKEL (reference sequence). The CDR3 DNA reads TGTGCCAGCAGCCAAGATTCAGTCCCGGGGGAGCAGTACGTC. It encodes CASSQDSVPGEQYV.

The gene calls are TRBV27 and TRBJ2-7; D call uncertain. Germline CDR1 MNHEY, CDR2 SMNVEV (reference sequence). V was clipped by 5 bases and J by 5 bases, with 16 bases between them. The CDR3 length is 14 residues. This chain's CDR3 is CASSPLWPADEQYV. The CDR3 DNA sequence: TGTGCCAGCAGTCCCTTATGGCCGGCTGACGAGCAGTACGTC.

This chain joins TRBV24-1 and TRBJ2-1, with 8 nucleotides matching TRBD1. The trim removed 3 bases at V and 3 bases at J, leaving 9 bases unmatched. CDR3 size: 17 residues. The germline V gene has CDR1 KGHDR and CDR2 SFDVKD. CDR3 in DNA: TGTGCCACCAGTGATCGCGGCCAAGGACAGGGCTACAATGAGCAGTTCTTC. Translated, it gives CATSDRGQGQGYNEQFF.

The chain has TRBV2 and TRBJ1-2, with D hard to call. Per germline, CDR1 SNHLY and CDR2 FYNNEI. This CDR3 comprises 11 residues. V gave up 3 bases and J gave up 6 bases, with 5 bases separating them. CDR3 bases: TGTGCCAGCAGTGATCTACATGGCTACACCTTC. It translates to CASSDLHGYTF.

The chain recombines TRBV27 with TRBJ1-4; D is ambiguous. Germline assignment: CDR1 MNHEY and CDR2 SMNVEV (reference sequence). The CDR3 has 15 residues. Trimming stripped 2 bases from V and 3 bases from J, with 10 bases between. For the CDR3, the DNA is TGTGCCAGCAGTTTAGAGGCCGGGGCTAATGAAAAACTGTTTTTT. Its protein product is CASSLEAGANEKLFF.

This rearrangement joins TRBV12-5 to TRBJ2-2; D uncertain. This CDR3 contains 14 residues. Germline CDR1 is LGHNT and CDR2 is FRNRAP. Trimming stripped 0 bases from V and 4 bases from J, with 6 bases between. CDR3 in amino acids: CASGLVGSTGELFF. The CDR3 DNA is TGTGCTAGTGGTTTGGTAGGATCCACCGGGGAGCTGTTTTTT.

V and J are TRBV27 and TRBJ2-5; 10 bases line up with TRBD1. V lost 5 bases to trimming and J lost 5 bases; unmatched junction nucleotides: 8. This CDR3 is 15 amino acids long. The germline CDR1 and CDR2 sequences are MNHEY and SMNVEV (reference sequence). Here the CDR3 DNA reads TGTGCCAGCAGTCTCACGTTGACAGGGGGCGAGACCCAGTACTTC. This sequence encodes CASSLTLTGGETQYF.

The chain links TRBV24-1 to TRBJ2-1; 10 nucleotides match TRBD1. V was clipped by 4 bases and J by 8 bases; unmatched bases: 4. The CDR3 has 14 amino acids. Germline CDR1 KGHDR, CDR2 SFDVKD. CDR3: CATSDPGTGDEQFF. Here the CDR3 DNA reads TGTGCCACCAGTGACCCTGGGACAGGGGATGAGCAGTTCTTC.

This chain links TRBV7-9 with TRBJ2-5; maybe TRBD2 (5 bases). Trimming removed 3 bases at V and 2 bases at J, with 16 bases between. The CDR3 loop spans 16 amino acids. CDR1 is SEHNR and CDR2 is FQNEAQ in the germline V gene (reference sequence). Here the CDR3 DNA reads TGTGCCAGCAGCTTTAGAAGGTCGGGAAATCAAGAGACCCAGTACTTC. It is translated as CASSFRRSGNQETQYF.

The chain links TRBV6-6 to TRBJ1-2; no firm D call. The length of the CDR3 is 15 residues. Per germline, CDR1 MNHNY and CDR2 SVGAGI (reference sequence). The V end lost 5 bases, the J end lost 0 bases, and 13 bases lay between the germline ends. The CDR3 DNA is TGTGCCAGCAGTCGAGGCGGAGAAGCTAACTATGGCTACACCTTC. It translates to CASSRGGEANYGYTF.

For this clone: Other nucleotide sequences in the sample specify the same CDR3. This chain joins TRBV6-4 and TRBJ1-5, with D perhaps matching TRBD1 (5 bases). The CDR3 consists of 13 residues. CDR1 and CDR2 from the germline V gene are MRHNA and SNTAGT. V lost 0 bases and J 7 bases, leaving 7 bases between the germline ends. In nucleotides, the CDR3 is TGTGCCAGCAGTGACTCGTGGGGGCAGCCCCAGCATTTT. Translating gives CASSDSWGQPQHF.

The CDR3 loop is CASSLSATYGYTF. CDR3 DNA sequence: TGTGCCAGCAGTTTATCGGCAACTTATGGCTACACCTTC. V usage is TRBV27 and J usage is TRBJ1-2; D unresolved. The germline V and J ends were trimmed by 0 bases and 5 bases, with 7 bases remaining between them. The CDR3 covers 13 residues. Germline V gene data show CDR1 as MNHEY and CDR2 as SMNVEV (reference sequence).

The chain combines TRBV11-2 with TRBJ1-2; possible D gene TRBD1, 5 bases. Trimming left V 1 base short and J 6 bases short, with 12 bases between. CDR3 length: 14 amino acids. The V gene's germline CDR1 is SGHAT and CDR2 FQNNGV. CDR3 DNA sequence: TGTGCCAGCAGCTTAGTCGGGGGGGTGAATGGCTACACCTTC. Its protein product is CASSLVGGVNGYTF.

V usage is TRBV6-5 and J usage is TRBJ2-5; 7 nucleotides match TRBD2. J gave up 1 base and V 4 bases, and 6 bases lay outside the gene matches. This CDR3 spans 15 amino acids. Germline V lookup: CDR1 MNHEY, CDR2 SVGAGI. The CDR3 nucleotides read TGTGCCAGCAGTTCGGGGGGACTGGCCCAAGAGACCCAGTACTTC. Protein: CASSSGGLAQETQYF.

V is TRBV5-4 and J is TRBJ1-6; the D is unclear. The CDR3 is 16 amino acids. The germline V and J ends were trimmed by 5 bases and 0 bases, with 12 bases remaining between them. Germline V gene data show CDR1 as SGHNT and CDR2 as YYREEE (reference sequence). Written as DNA, the CDR3 is TGTGCCAGCAGTTCCTTACAGAGCTCCTATAATTCACCCCTCCACTTT. Translating it yields CASSSLQSSYNSPLHF.

The chain uses TRBV7-9 and TRBJ1-2; tentative D call: TRBD1 (5 bases). Trimming left V 1 base short and J 5 bases short, with 8 bases between. The germline V gene has CDR1 SEHNR and CDR2 FQNEAQ (reference sequence). CDR3 length: 13 amino acids. CDR3 DNA: TGTGCCAGCAGCTTAGGACAGTTATATGGCTACACCTTC. Protein sequence: CASSLGQLYGYTF.

The chain is built from TRBV6-5 and TRBJ2-7; 10 nucleotides align to TRBD2. V lost 7 bases to trimming and J lost 0 bases; unmatched junction nucleotides: 6. CDR3 length: 15 residues. Germline values: CDR1 MNHEY, CDR2 SVGAGI. The CDR3 sequence is CASTRPSGSSYEQYF. The CDR3 DNA reads as TGTGCCAGCACTCGCCCTAGCGGGAGCTCCTACGAGCAGTACTTC.

As regards this clone: Other DNA sequences in this sample translate to the same CDR3. The chain couples TRBV19 to TRBJ1-1, with TRBD1 matching 7 bases. CDR1 is LNHDA, CDR2 SQIVND, per germline (reference sequence). Trimming took 6 bases from V and 0 from J; bases not matched to a gene: 4. This CDR3 has 14 amino acids. This chain's CDR3 is CASSRTGLNTEAFF. CDR3 DNA sequence: TGTGCCAGTAGCAGGACAGGTCTGAACACTGAAGCTTTCTTT. The whole variable domain, remainder taken from reference TRBV19 and TRBJ1-1, is DGGITQSPKYLFRKEGQNVTLSCEQNLNHDAMYWYRQDPGQGLRLIYYSQIVNDFQKGDIAEGYSVSREKKESFPLTVTSAQKNPTAFYLCASSRTGLNTEAFFGQGTRLTVV.

The rearrangement links TRBV9 to TRBJ2-5; D gene unclear. The V end was cut by 3 bases, the J end by 5 bases, with 11 bases between. Germline V CDR1 and CDR2: SGDLS, YYNGEE. The CDR3 spans 13 residues. CDR3 region: CASSGPSGETQYF. CDR3 nucleotide sequence: TGTGCCAGCAGCGGACCATCGGGTGAGACCCAGTACTTC.

V gene TRBV5-1 combines with J gene TRBJ1-4, with TRBD1 matching over 11 bases. Germline trimming cut 3 bases from V and 7 bases from J; bases unmatched to any gene: 2. Germline CDR1 and CDR2: SGHRS and YFSETQ. The CDR3 contains 14 residues. This CDR3 is CASSSGQGGEKLFF. The CDR3, as DNA: TGCGCCAGCAGCTCGGGACAGGGGGGTGAAAAACTGTTTTTT.

This chain connects TRBV10-3 to TRBJ2-7, with unresolved D. Trimming pared 3 bases from V and 0 bases from J, leaving 3 bases between. CDR3 size: 12 residues. CDR1 and CDR2 from the germline V gene are ENHRY and SYGVKD. The DNA of the CDR3 is TGTGCCATCAGTGAAGGCTCCTACGAGCAGTACTTC. Translation gives CAISEGSYEQYF.

The rearrangement links TRBV5-8 to TRBJ1-5; D remains unclear. This CDR3 is built from 14 residues. CDR1 and CDR2 (germline): SGHTS, YDEGEE. Trimming removed 2 bases from V and 5 bases from J, with 11 bases in between. CDR3 sequence (DNA): TGTGCCAGCAGCTTTGTGAGTAAAGATCAGCCCCAGCATTTT. Residues: CASSFVSKDQPQHF.

The chain recombines TRBV28 with TRBJ2-7, with 7 bases lining up with TRBD2. The CDR3 extends over 15 amino acids. With V trimmed by 5 bases and J by 3 bases, 10 bases remained unmatched. Germline-derived CDR1 and CDR2 are MDHEN and SYDVKM. In DNA, the CDR3 is TGTGCCAGCAGTAAGCCCTGGGAGGGCTTCTACGAGCAGTACGTC. Its protein is CASSKPWEGFYEQYV.

The genes are TRBV6-5 and TRBJ1-4, with no clear D. V gave up 8 bases and J gave up 7 bases, with 14 bases separating them. The CDR3 extends over 13 amino acids. The germline gives CDR1 MNHEY, CDR2 SVGAGI. The CDR3 DNA reads as TGTGCCAGCCGTTTAGTAGGGTCTGAAAAACTGTTTTTT. This gives the protein CASRLVGSEKLFF.

This chain joins TRBV28 and TRBJ1-4; the D gene is possibly TRBD1 (6 bases). The CDR3 extends over 13 amino acids. Germline lookup yields CDR1 MDHEN and CDR2 SYDVKM. V was trimmed by 6 bases and J by 8 bases, leaving 13 bases between them. The CDR3 DNA reads as TGTGCCAGCAGCTTGAGAGGGGGGGAAAAACTGTTTTTT. Amino acids: CASSLRGGEKLFF. Together with reference TRBV28 and TRBJ1-4, the CDR3 gives the full variable domain: DVKVTQSSRYLVKRTGEKVFLECVQDMDHENMFWYRQDPGLGLRLIYFSYDVKMKEKGDIPEGYSVSREKKERFSLILESASTNQTSMYLCASSLRGGEKLFFGSGTQLSVL.

The chain is built from TRBV2 and TRBJ1-1; TRBD1 might be the D (5 bases). CDR3 length: 15 residues. Germline V gene sequence: CDR1 SNHLY, CDR2 FYNNEI. The V end lost 0 bases, the J end lost 4 bases, and 12 bases lay between the germline ends. In DNA, the CDR3 is TGTGCCAGCAGTGAAGCGATAGGGGTGGCCACTGAAGCTTTCTTT. It is translated as CASSEAIGVATEAFF.